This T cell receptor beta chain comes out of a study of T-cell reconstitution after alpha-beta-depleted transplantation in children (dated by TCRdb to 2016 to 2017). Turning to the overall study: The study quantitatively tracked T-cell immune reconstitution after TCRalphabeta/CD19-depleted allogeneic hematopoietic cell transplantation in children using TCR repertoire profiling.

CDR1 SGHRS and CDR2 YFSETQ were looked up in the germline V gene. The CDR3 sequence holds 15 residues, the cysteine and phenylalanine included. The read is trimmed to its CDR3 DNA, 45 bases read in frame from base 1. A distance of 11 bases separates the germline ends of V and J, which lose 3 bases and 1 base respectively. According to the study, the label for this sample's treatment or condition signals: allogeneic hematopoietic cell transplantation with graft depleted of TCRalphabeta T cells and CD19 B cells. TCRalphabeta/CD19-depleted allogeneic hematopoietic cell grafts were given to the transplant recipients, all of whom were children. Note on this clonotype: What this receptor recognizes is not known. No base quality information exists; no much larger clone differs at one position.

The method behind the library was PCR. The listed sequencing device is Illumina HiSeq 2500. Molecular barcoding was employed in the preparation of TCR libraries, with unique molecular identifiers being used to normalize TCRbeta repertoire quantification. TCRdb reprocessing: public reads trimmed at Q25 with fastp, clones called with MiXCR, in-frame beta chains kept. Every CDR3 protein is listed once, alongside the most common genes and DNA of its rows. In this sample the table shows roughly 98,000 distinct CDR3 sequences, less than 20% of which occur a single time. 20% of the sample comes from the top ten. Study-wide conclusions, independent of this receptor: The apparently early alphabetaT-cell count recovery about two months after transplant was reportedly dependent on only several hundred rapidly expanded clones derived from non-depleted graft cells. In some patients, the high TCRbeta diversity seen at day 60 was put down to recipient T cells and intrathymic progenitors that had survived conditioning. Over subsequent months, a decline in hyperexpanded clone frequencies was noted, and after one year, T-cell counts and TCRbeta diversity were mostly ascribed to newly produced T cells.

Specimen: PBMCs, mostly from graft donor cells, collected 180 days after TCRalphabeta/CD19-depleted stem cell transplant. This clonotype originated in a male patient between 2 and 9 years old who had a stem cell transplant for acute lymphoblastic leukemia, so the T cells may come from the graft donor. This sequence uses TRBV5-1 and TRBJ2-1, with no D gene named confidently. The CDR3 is CASSSSDVSYNEQFF. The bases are TGCGCCAGCAGCTCCTCGGATGTATCCTACAATGAGCAGTTCTTC.